Listed below are T cell receptor beta chains from one sample, sequenced in a study of blood T cell repertoires in COVID-19. Only in-frame clones appear in the TCRdb table, and some are missing; sequencing was by immunoSEQ multiplex PCR. The table shows over 300,000 clones, with around 85% occurring only once. Sequenced sample: peripheral blood. These TCRs come from a human donor in a cohort sampled during active COVID-19. Each CDR3 is given without its conserved first and last residue. The D gene is left open where the match is weak. Some rows have no size entry. The others give once, few or many, or a class for an expanded clone.

>TRBJ2-3|NA|TRBV10-1|once
ASASHSTDTQY
>TRBJ1-1|NA|TRBV27|NA
ASRQMGEGTEAF
>TRBJ2-5|NA|TRBV24-1|NA
ATSDLKYGQETQY
>TRBJ1-1|TRBD1|TRBV12-5|few
ASGFDRGSEAF
>TRBJ2-3|NA|TRBV24-1|NA
ATSDFIRADLDTQY
>TRBJ2-1|TRBD1|TRBV4-2|NA
ASSLGQGRSEQF
>TRBJ1-1|TRBD1|TRBV10-3|NA
AIMDRERSVTEAF
>TRBJ1-1|NA|TRBV6-5|once
ASSSAGGWNTEAF
>TRBJ2-1|NA|TRBV5-1|NA
ASSLLAGSSYNEQF
>TRBJ1-2|NA|TRBV12-3/TRBV12-4|NA
ASSLDRIS
>TRBJ2-1|TRBD1|TRBV5-1|NA
ASSPKSWTGLKKNEQF
>TRBJ2-4|TRBD2|TRBV11-3|NA
ASSLAGGNIQY
>TRBJ1-5|NA|TRBV19|NA
ASRPSGVRSNQPQH
>TRBJ1-2|NA|TRBV5-4|NA
ASSLGGGVMRGAYGYT
>TRBJ2-5|NA|TRBV27|NA
ASSSVGPETQY
>TRBJ2-7|TRBD2|TRBV5-1|NA
ASSLTGDFTSGVNEQY
>TRBJ1-1|NA|TRBV5-1|NA
ASSLGTAKNTEAF
>TRBJ1-2|NA|TRBV3-1/TRBV3-2|few
ASRGQRGGHYGYT
>TRBJ1-1|TRBD1|TRBV19|NA
ASSIWARGPTEAF
>TRBJ1-1|NA|TRBV5-1|few
ASSLQQGNTEAF
>TRBJ2-7|TRBD2|TRBV13|few
ASSLSGASSYEQY
>TRBJ1-1|NA|TRBV25-1|NA
ASSTLARDTEAF
>TRBJ1-5|TRBD1|TRBV5-8|NA
ASSSGQGWQPQH
>TRBJ1-4|TRBD1|TRBV4-1|NA
ASSQEPNRGLEKLF
>TRBJ1-2|NA|TRBV9|NA
ASSVGGDSYGYT
>TRBJ1-1|NA|TRBV6-7|NA
ASSTGGTEAF
>TRBJ2-1|TRBD2|TRBV5-4|NA
ASRATSGDYNEQF
>TRBJ2-3|NA|TRBV6-2/TRBV6-3|NA
ASSYSELEDTSTDTQY
>TRBJ1-5|NA|TRBV13|NA
ASNLGRSNQPQH
>TRBJ1-2|TRBD1|TRBV27|few
ASSSRDRGLYGYT
>TRBJ2-7|NA|TRBV28|NA
ASSLLAGHEQY
>TRBJ1-1|TRBD1|TRBV4-1|NA
ASSHGQGNTEAF
>TRBJ1-1|NA|TRBV21-1|NA
ASSSGRVAF
>TRBJ2-7|NA|TRBV6-5|NA
ASSYSRQNYEQY
>TRBJ1-1|NA|TRBV7-3|NA
ASSLRAEGEAF
>TRBJ2-5|NA|TRBV19|NA
APLGARGSQETQY
>TRBJ1-6|NA|TRBV5-1|NA
ASSFGGPNSPLH
>TRBJ1-2|NA|TRBV5-8|NA
ASSFTGTARGYT
>TRBJ1-2|TRBD1|TRBV12-3/TRBV12-4|NA
ASSGQGNYGYT
>TRBJ2-7|NA|TRBV3-1/TRBV3-2|NA
ASSVGGSYEQY
>TRBJ1-1|NA|TRBV4-1|NA
ASSPRVPSTQNTEAF
>TRBJ2-7|NA|TRBV24-1|few
ATSDWRRGFEQY
>TRBJ1-2|NA|TRBV2|NA
ASSEEPPTGNYGYT
>TRBJ2-5|NA|TRBV9|few
ASSVAPRSEETQY
>TRBJ1-6|NA|TRBV9|NA
ASSVFGDSPLH
>TRBJ1-2|NA|TRBV5-1|NA
ASSLAAGNYGYT
>TRBJ1-1|NA|TRBV30|NA
AWSPWEDTEAF
>TRBJ2-1|TRBD2|TRBV30|NA
ACLGLAGERSYNEQF
>TRBJ2-7|TRBD2|TRBV5-1|NA
ASSLAGGEQY
>TRBJ2-4|TRBD2|TRBV29-1|NA
SVEQAAGGSV